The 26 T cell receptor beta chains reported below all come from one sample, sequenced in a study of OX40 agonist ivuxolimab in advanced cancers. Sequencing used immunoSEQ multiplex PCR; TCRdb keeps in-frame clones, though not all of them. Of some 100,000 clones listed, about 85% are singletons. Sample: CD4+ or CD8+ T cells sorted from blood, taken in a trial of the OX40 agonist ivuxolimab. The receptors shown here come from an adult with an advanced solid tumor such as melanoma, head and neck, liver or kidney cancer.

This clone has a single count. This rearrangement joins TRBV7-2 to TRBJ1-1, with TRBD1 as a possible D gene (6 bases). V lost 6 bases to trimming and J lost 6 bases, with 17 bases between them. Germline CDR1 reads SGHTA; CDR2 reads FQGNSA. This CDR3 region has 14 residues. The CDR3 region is CASSPTRGPAEAFF. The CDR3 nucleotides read TGTGCCAGCAGTCCGACCAGGGGTCCCGCTGAAGCTTTCTTT.

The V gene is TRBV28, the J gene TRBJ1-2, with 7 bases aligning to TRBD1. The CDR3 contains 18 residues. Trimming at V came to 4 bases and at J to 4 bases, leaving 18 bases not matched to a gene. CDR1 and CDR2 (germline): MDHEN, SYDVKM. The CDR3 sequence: CASSSTGTQGPSSYGYTF. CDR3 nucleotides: TGTGCCAGCAGTTCGACCGGGACACAGGGGCCCTCCTCCTATGGCTACACCTTC.

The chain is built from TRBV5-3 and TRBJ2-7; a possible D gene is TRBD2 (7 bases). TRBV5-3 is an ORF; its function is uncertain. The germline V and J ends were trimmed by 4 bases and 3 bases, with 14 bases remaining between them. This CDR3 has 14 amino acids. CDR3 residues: CARSQRGAFYEQYF. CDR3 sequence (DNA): TGTGCCAGAAGCCAACGGGGGGCTTTCTACGAGCAGTACTTC.

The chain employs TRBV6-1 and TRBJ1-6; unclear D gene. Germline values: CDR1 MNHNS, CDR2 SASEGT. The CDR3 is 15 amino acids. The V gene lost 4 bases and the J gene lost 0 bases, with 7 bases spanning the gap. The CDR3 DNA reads TGTGCCAGCAGTGCCCAGAGCTCCTATAATTCACCCCTCCACTTT. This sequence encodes CASSAQSSYNSPLHF.

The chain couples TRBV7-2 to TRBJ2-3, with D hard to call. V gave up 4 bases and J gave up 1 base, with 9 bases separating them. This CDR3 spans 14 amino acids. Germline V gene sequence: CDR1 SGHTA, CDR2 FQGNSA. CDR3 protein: CASSYRRGTDTQYF. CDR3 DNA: TGTGCCAGCAGCTACAGACGGGGCACAGATACGCAGTATTTT.

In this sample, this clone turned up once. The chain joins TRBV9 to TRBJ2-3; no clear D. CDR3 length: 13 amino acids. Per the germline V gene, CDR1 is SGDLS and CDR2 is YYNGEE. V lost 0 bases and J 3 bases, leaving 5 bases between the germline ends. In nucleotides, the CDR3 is TGTGCCAGCAGCGTAGTGCGGACAGATACGCAGTATTTT. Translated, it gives CASSVVRTDTQYF.

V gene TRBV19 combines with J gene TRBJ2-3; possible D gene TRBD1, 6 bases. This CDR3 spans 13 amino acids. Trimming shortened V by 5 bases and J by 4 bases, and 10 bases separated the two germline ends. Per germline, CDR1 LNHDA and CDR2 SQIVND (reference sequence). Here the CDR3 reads CASSVQGSDTQYF. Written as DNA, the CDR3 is TGTGCCAGTAGTGTACAGGGTTCAGATACGCAGTATTTT.

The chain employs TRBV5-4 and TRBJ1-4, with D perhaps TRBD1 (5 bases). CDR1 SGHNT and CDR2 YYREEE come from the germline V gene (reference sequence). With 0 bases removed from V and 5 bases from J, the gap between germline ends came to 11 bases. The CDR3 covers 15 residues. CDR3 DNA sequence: TGTGCCAGCAGCTTGGGGGGGGATACAAATGAAAAACTGTTTTTT. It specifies CASSLGGDTNEKLFF.

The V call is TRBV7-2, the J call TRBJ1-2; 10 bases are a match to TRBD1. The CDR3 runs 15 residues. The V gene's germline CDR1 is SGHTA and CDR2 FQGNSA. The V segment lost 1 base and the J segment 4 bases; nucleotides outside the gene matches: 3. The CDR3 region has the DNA TGTGCCAGCAGCTTAGGCCGGGACAGGGGCTATGGCTACACCTTC. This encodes CASSLGRDRGYGYTF.

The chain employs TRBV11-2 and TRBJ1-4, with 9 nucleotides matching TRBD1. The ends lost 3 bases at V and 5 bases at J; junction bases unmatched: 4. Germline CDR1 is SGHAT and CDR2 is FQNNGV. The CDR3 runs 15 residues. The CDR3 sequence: CASSFPGTGNEKLFF. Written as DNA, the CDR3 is TGTGCCAGCAGCTTCCCCGGGACAGGGAATGAAAAACTGTTTTTT.

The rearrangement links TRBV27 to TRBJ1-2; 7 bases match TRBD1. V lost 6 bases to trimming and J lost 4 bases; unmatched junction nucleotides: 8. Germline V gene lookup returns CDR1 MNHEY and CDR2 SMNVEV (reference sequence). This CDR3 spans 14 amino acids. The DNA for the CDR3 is TGTGCCAGCAGGGGTACCGGGACAGTCTATGGCTACACCTTC. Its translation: CASRGTGTVYGYTF.

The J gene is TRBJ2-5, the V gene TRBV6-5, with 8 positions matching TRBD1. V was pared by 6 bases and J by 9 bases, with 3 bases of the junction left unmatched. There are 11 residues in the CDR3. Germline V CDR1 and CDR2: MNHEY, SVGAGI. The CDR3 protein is CASRTGEAQYF. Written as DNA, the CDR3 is TGTGCCAGCAGGACAGGGGAAGCCCAGTACTTC.

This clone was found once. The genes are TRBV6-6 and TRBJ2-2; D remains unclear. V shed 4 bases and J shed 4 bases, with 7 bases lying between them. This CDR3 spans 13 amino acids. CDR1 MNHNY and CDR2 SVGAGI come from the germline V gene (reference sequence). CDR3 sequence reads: CASSFGLTGELFF. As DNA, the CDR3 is TGTGCCAGCAGTTTTGGTCTCACCGGGGAGCTGTTTTTT.

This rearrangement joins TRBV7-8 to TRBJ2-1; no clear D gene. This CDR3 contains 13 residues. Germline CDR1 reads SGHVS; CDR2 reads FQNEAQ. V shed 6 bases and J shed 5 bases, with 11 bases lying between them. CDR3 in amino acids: CASSLGRHNEQFF. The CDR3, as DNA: TGTGCCAGCAGTTTGGGCAGACACAATGAGCAGTTCTTC.

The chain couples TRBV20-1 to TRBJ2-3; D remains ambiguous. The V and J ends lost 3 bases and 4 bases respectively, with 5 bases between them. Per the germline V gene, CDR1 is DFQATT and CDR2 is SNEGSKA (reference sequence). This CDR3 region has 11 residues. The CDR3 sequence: CSASSADTQYF. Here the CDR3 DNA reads TGCAGTGCTAGCTCTGCAGATACGCAGTATTTT.

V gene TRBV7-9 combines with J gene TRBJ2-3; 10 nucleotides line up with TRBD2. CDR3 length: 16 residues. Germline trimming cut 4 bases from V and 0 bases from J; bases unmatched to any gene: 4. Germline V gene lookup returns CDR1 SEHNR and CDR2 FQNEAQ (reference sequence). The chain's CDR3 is CASSSRLAGSTDTQYF. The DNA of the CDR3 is TGTGCCAGCAGCTCCAGACTAGCGGGTAGCACAGATACGCAGTATTTT.

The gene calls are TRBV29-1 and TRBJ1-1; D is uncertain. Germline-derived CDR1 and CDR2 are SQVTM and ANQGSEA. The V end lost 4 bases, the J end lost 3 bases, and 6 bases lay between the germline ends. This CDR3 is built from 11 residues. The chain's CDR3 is CSVAEDTEAFF. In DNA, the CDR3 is TGCAGCGTTGCGGAAGACACTGAAGCTTTCTTT. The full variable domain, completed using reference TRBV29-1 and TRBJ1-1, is SAVISQKPSRDICQRGTSLTIQCQVDSQVTMMFWYRQQPGQSLTLIATANQGSEATYESGFVIDKFPISRPNLTFSTLTVSNMSPEDSSIYLCSVAEDTEAFFGQGTRLTVV.

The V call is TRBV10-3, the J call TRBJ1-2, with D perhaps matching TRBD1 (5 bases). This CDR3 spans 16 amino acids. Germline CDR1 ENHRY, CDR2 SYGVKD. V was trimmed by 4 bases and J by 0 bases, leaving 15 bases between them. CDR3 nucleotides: TGTGCCATCAGTGTTCAGGGAAGGGGAGCTAACTATGGCTACACCTTC. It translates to CAISVQGRGANYGYTF.

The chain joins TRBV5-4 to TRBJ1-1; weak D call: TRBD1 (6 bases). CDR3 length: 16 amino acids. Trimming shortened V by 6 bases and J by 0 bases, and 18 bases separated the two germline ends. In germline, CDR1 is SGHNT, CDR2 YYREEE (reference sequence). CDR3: CASTLGRGNMNTEAFF. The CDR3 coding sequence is TGTGCCAGCACCCTTGGGAGGGGGAACATGAACACTGAAGCTTTCTTT.

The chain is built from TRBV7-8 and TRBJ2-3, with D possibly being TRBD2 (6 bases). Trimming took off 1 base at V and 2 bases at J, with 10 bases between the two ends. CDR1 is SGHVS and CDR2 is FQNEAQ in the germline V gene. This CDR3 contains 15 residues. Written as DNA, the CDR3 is TGTGCCAGCAGCTTAGAGGAGGGATACACAGATACGCAGTATTTT. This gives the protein CASSLEEGYTDTQYF.

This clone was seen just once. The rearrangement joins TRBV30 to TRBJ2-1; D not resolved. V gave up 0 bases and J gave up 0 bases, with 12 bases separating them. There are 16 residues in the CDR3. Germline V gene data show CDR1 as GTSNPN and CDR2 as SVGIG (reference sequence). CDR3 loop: CAWSVIGRSSYNEQFF. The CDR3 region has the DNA TGTGCCTGGAGTGTAATAGGCAGGAGCTCCTACAATGAGCAGTTCTTC.

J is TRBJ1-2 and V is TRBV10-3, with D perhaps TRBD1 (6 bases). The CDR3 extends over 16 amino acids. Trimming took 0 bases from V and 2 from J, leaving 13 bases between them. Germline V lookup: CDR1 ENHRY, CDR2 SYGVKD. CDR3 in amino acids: CAISESIGQNNYGYTF. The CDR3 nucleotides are TGTGCCATCAGTGAGTCGATAGGACAGAACAACTATGGCTACACCTTC.

CDR3 in DNA: TGTGCCAGTAGCTCAGGCTCTGGGGCCAACGTCCTGACTTTC. This gives the protein CASSSGSGANVLTF. V is TRBV19 and J is TRBJ2-6, with no clear D. Trimming removed 6 bases from V and 0 bases from J, with 6 bases in between. Germline V gives CDR1 LNHDA, CDR2 SQIVND (reference sequence). This CDR3 spans 14 amino acids. Full variable domain (rest looked up from reference TRBV19 and TRBJ2-6): DGGITQSPKYLFRKEGQNVTLSCEQNLNHDAMYWYRQDPGQGLRLIYYSQIVNDFQKGDIAEGYSVSREKKESFPLTVTSAQKNPTAFYLCASSSGSGANVLTFGAGSRLTVL.

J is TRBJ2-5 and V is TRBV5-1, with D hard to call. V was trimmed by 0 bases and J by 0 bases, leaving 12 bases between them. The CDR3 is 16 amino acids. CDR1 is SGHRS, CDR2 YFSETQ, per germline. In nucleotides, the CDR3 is TGCGCCAGCAGCTTGGTGGGTGGCACGGACCAAGAGACCCAGTACTTC. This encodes CASSLVGGTDQETQYF.

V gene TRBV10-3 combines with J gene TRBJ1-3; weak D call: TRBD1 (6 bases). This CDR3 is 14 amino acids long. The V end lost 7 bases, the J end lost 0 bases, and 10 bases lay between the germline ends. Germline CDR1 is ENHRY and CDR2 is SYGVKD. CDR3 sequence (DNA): TGTGCCATCATACAGGGCCTCTCTGGAAACACCATATATTTT. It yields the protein CAIIQGLSGNTIYF.

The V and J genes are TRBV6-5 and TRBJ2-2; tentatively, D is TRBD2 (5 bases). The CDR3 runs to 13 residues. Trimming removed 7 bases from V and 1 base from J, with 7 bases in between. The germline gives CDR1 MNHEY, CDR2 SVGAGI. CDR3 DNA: TGTGCCAGCACCCGGGGGAACACCGGGGAGCTGTTTTTT. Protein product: CASTRGNTGELFF.